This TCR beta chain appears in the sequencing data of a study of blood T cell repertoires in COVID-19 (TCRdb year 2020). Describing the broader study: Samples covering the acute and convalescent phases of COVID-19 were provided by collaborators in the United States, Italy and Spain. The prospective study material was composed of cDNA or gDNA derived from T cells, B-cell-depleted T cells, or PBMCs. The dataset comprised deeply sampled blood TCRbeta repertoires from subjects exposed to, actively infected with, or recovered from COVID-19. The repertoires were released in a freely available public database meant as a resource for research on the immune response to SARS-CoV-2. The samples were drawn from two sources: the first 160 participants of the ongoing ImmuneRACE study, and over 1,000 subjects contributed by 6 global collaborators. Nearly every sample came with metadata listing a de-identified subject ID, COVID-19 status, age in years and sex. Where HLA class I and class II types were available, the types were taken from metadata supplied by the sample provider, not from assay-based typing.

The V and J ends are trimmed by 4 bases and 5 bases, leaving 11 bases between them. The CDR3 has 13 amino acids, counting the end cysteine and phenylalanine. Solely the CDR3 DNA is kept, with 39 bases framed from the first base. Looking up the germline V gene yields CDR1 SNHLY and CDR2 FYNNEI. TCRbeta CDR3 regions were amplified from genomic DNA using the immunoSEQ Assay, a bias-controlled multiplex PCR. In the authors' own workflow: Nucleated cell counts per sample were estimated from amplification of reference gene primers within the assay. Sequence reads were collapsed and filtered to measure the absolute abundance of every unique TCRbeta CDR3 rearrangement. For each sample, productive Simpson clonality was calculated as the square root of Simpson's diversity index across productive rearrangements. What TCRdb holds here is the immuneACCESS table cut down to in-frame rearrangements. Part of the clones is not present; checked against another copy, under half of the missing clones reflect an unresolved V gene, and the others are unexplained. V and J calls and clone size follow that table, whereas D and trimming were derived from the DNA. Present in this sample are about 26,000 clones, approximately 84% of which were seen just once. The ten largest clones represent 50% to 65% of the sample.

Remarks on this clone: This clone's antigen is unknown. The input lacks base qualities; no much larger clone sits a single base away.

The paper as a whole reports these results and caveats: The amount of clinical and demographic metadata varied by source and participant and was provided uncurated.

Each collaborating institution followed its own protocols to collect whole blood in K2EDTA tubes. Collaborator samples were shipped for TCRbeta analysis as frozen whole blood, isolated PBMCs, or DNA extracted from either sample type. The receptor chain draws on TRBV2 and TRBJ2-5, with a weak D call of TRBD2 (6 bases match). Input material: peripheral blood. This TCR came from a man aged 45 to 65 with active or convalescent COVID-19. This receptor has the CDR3 CASSVRGFETQYF. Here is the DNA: TGTGCCAGCAGTGTCCGGGGGTTTGAGACCCAGTACTTC.